Here is one TCR beta chain with its context. The antigen this receptor binds is unknown. No much larger clone exists at a distance of one base, and base qualities are not known. The T-cell fraction in tumor and uninvolved lung tissue was provided by TCR sequencing with the immunoSEQ assay. In the original analysis: To analyze survival, patients were divided into a high T-cell fraction group (upper tertile) and a low T-cell fraction group (lower two tertiles), and the two groups were compared using a log-rank test. A signed-rank test was used to check for differences in T-cell fraction between paired tumor and uninvolved lung. TCRdb retrieved this table from immuneACCESS and kept in-frame rearrangements only. Not all clones are present; in checked studies, unresolved V genes account for under half, and no reason is known for the remainder. V, J and clone size derive from that table, while D and trimming were established from the DNA sequence. This sample has 10,000 or so clones in its table, and almost 85% of those were observed once. The top ten clonotypes cover 6.9% of the sample.

Patient enrollment in ICON started in the first half of 2016, and the final patient was enrolled in the second half of 2018. From a subcohort of 70 or so patients, fresh tumor and matched uninvolved tissue were collected for in-depth immune analyses, including TCR sequencing. DNA for TCR sequencing was isolated from bulk tissue, and no cell sorting was done. This record comes from a study of tumor-infiltrating lymphocytes in localized non-small cell lung cancer (dated by TCRdb to about 2021). Study-wide context: Several histologies were represented in the cohort, which also included both smokers and never-smokers as well as patients whose samples were collected after neoadjuvant chemotherapy. Each patient provided resected tumor tissue plus uninvolved lung tissue from the same patient, with the uninvolved lung tissue described as non-adjacent to the tumor. For 50 to 60 patients, immunoSEQ T-cell fraction was compared between paired tumor and uninvolved lung. Flow cytometry, multiplex immunofluorescence, RNA-seq, exome sequencing and proteomics were applied to the same patients as TCR sequencing, which was one of several integrated assays. The overall ICON cohort comprised 150 surgical patients with localized non-small cell lung cancer whose tumors were resected. General findings and caveats noted by the study authors: Consistent with immunofluorescence CD3 counts, TCRbeta sequencing supported greater T cell infiltration in tumors than in uninvolved lung tissue. Since assay coverage differed from patient to patient depending on how much tissue was available, TCR sequencing was done for only a subset of the cohort. No difference in TCR-derived T-cell fraction was observed between the flow cytometry-defined immunotypes IM1 (good prognosis) and IM2 (poor prognosis). Because different assays used different pieces of the same tissue, technical variation could not be distinguished from intratumor heterogeneity.

CDR1 SQVTM and CDR2 ANQGSEA are derived from the germline V gene. V and J are trimmed by 1 base and 7 bases, and the gene matches miss 7 bases of the junction. The CDR3 covers 13 residues, taking in both the cysteine and the phenylalanine. Here the CDR3 DNA is all that survives: 39 bases in frame from base 1. The sequencing input was uninvolved lung tissue not adjacent to the tumor. Here the chain combines TRBV29-1 and TRBJ2-7, and TRBD1 aligns with 7 junction nucleotides. This receptor was obtained from a human donor with non-small cell lung cancer. The nucleotide sequence is given as TGCAGCGTTGAAGTCCGGACAGGTACAGAGCAGTACTTC. Its translation reads: CSVEVRTGTEQYF.